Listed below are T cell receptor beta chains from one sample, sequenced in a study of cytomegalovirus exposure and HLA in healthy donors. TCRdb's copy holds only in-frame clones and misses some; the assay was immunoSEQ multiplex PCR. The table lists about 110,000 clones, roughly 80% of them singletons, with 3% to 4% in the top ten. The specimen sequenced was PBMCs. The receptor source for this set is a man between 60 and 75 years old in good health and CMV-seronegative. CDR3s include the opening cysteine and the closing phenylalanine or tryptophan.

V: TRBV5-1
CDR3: CASSLELRTVQSTEAFF

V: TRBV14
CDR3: CASSPLPRDRGTGELFF

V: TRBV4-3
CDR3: CASSPGLAGGPVDTQYF

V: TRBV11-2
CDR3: CASSLSGLGTEAFF

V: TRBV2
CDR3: CASRGTANQPQHF

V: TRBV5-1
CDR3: CASSLGIAGNYEQYF

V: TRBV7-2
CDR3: CASSPQAGLYNEQFF

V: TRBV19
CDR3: CASSTAQGRGGETQYF

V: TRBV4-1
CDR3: CASSQAPRQGSEQYF

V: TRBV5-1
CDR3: CASSLNQPGQETTNEKLFF

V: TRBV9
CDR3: CASSARARDSGNTIYF

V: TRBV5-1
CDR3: CASSAGLAGYNEQFF

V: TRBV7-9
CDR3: CASSLSHSEPPPAGETQYF

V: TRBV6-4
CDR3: CAGRGSLEGTEAFF

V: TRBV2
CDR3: CASSLGARAQYF

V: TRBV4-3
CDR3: CARYRGATIYEQYF

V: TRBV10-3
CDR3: CAINGESNQPQHF

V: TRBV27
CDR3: CASNPSGGRFYEQYF

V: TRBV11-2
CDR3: CASSLGQRYEQFF

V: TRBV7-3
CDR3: CASSSGLQYSSGANVLTF

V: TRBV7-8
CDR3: CASSRQGGNNQPQHF

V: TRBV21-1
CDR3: CASSKGTSSDEQYF

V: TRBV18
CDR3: CASSPLGAVGEKLFF

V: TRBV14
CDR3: CASSHGNARTSANYGYTF

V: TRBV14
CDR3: CASSESYEQYF

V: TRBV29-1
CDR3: CSVRHGDSGNTIYF

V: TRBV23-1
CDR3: CASSQKHWGTNEKLFF

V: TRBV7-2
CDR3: CASSLGGPGDSLRNTIYF

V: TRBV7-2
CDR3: CASSEGTSGSTDTQYF

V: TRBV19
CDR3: CASSIVRGKAEKGYTF

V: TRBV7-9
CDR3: CASSLAGGRDTQYF

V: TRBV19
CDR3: CASSMGTGAYSNQPQHF